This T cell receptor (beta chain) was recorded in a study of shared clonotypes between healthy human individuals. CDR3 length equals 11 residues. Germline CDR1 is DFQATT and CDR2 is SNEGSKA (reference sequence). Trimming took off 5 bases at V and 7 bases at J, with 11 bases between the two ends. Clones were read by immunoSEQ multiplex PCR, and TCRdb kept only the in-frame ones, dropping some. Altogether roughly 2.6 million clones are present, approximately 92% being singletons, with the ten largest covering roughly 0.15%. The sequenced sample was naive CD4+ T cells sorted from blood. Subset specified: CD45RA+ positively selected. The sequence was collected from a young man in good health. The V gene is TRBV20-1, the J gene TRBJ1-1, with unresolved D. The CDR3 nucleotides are TGCAGTGCTGCGTCCCTGGATGAAGCTTTCTTT. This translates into CSAASLDEAFF.